Listed below are T cell receptor beta chains from one sample, sequenced in a study of blood T cell repertoires in COVID-19. Method: immunoSEQ multiplex PCR; TCRdb's copy keeps in-frame clones and lacks some. Counted here are approximately 300,000 clones, about nine tenths occurring once; the ten biggest clones make up roughly 5.3%. Sequencing input: PBMCs or T cells enriched from blood (not recorded which). These receptors were obtained from a man aged 60 to 69 who had recovered from COVID-19. CDR3s include the opening cysteine and the closing phenylalanine or tryptophan. A D gene is named only where the DNA matches it firmly. Rows give clone size only sometimes, using once, few, many, or a class for an expanded clone.

TRBV28	TRBD1	TRBJ1-1	.	CASRSTGVNTEAFF	TGTGCCAGCAGATCCACAGGGGTGAACACTGAAGCTTTCTTT
TRBV19	.	TRBJ2-3	.	CASSTTGFRTDTQYF	TGTGCCAGTAGTACCACAGGGTTCCGCACAGATACGCAGTATTTT
TRBV6-5	.	TRBJ2-3	.	CAVRRQRRTDTQYF	TGTGCCGTACGGAGACAGAGAAGAACAGATACGCAGTATTTT
TRBV19	.	TRBJ2-1	.	CASSTGFSSSYNEQFF	TGTGCCAGTAGTACCGGGTTCTCCAGCTCCTACAATGAGCAGTTCTTC
TRBV7-3	TRBD1	TRBJ1-1	.	CASSLGQSARTTEAFF	TGTGCCAGCAGCTTGGGACAGTCCGCTAGGACCACTGAAGCTTTCTTT
TRBV9	.	TRBJ1-2	.	CASSPGGRDNYGYTF	TGTGCCAGCAGTCCCGGGGGACGGGACAACTATGGCTACACCTTC
TRBV28	.	TRBJ2-7	.	CASSLPQTYEQYF	TGTGCCAGCAGTTTACCACAAACCTACGAGCAGTACTTC
TRBV6-5	.	TRBJ1-5	.	CASSYNRINQPQHF	TGTGCCAGCAGTTACAACAGGATCAATCAGCCCCAGCATTTT
TRBV10-2	TRBD1	TRBJ2-5	.	CASSESGGGETQYF	TGCGCCAGCAGTGAGTCAGGGGGCGGGGAGACCCAGTACTTC
TRBV9	.	TRBJ2-1	.	CASSDSTHNEQFF	TGTGCCAGCAGCGACTCAACTCACAATGAGCAGTTCTTC
TRBV25-1	TRBD1	TRBJ1-2	.	CASSDTGTGIANYGYTF	TGTGCCAGCAGTGACACCGGGACAGGGATCGCTAACTATGGCTACACCTTC
TRBV6-1	.	TRBJ1-1	.	CASSEQGAEAFF	TGTGCCAGCAGTGAACAGGGCGCCGAAGCTTTCTTT
TRBV13	.	TRBJ2-2	.	CASSWGDRPNTGELFF	TGTGCCAGCAGCTGGGGAGATCGACCGAACACCGGGGAGCTGTTTTTT
TRBV28	TRBD2	TRBJ2-2	.	CASSLGGLNTGELFF	TGTGCCAGCAGTTTGGGGGGGTTGAACACCGGGGAGCTGTTTTTT
TRBV25-1	.	TRBJ1-2	.	CASSERQGRNYGYTF	TGTGCCAGCAGTGAACGCCAGGGGCGGAACTATGGCTACACCTTC
TRBV15	.	TRBJ2-3	.	CATSRARAGARSDTQYF	TGTGCCACCAGCAGAGCGCGGGCAGGGGCTAGATCAGATACGCAGTATTTT
TRBV2	.	TRBJ2-7	.	CASNPQGPYEQYF	TGTGCCTCTAACCCGCAGGGCCCGTACGAGCAGTACTTC
TRBV5-1	TRBD1	TRBJ2-7	.	CASSEPDRAYEQYF	TGCGCCAGCAGCGAACCGGACAGGGCGTACGAGCAGTACTTC
TRBV23-1	.	TRBJ2-1	once	CASTVRGGDEQFF	TGCGCCAGCACCGTTAGAGGGGGAGATGAGCAGTTCTTC
TRBV5-8	.	TRBJ1-1	.	CASSEGTLRSTEAFF	TGTGCCAGCAGCGAGGGGACTCTTCGGAGCACTGAAGCTTTCTTT
TRBV18	TRBD1	TRBJ2-2	few	CASSPTKRTGNTGELFF	TGTGCCAGCTCACCCACGAAAAGGACAGGGAACACCGGGGAGCTGTTTTTT
TRBV2	TRBD1	TRBJ1-2	.	CASSEVTGGDGYTF	TGTGCCAGCAGTGAAGTGACAGGGGGCGATGGCTACACCTTC
TRBV5-4	TRBD1	TRBJ2-1	.	CVSSFGTGEYNEQFF	TGTGTCAGCAGCTTCGGGACAGGGGAATACAATGAGCAGTTCTTC
TRBV13	.	TRBJ1-1	.	CASSLIAEAGRNTEAFF	TGTGCCAGCAGCCTCATTGCGGAGGCAGGAAGGAACACTGAAGCTTTCTTT
TRBV2	TRBD1	TRBJ2-7	once	CASRRQGDEQYF	TGTGCCAGCCGACGACAGGGGGACGAGCAGTACTTC
TRBV12-3/TRBV12-4	.	TRBJ2-1	.	CASSFHQGGQFF	TGTGCCAGCAGTTTTCATCAGGGGGGGCAGTTCTTC
TRBV4-3	.	TRBJ1-6	.	CASSQEGDLALHF	TGCGCCAGCAGCCAGGAAGGGGATTTGGCCCTCCACTTT
TRBV5-1	.	TRBJ2-7	.	CASSFPTQSGGEQYF	TGCGCCAGCAGCTTCCCCACCCAGAGCGGCGGCGAGCAGTACTTC
TRBV25-1	TRBD2	TRBJ2-1	.	CASTLAGGPNEQFF	TGTGCCAGCACCCTAGCGGGAGGCCCCAATGAGCAGTTCTTC
TRBV5-1	.	TRBJ1-1	.	CASRTEKNTEAFF	TGCGCCAGCCGGACAGAAAAGAACACTGAAGCTTTCTTT
TRBV10-3	TRBD2	TRBJ2-1	.	CAISESSGRFYEQFF	TGTGCCATCAGTGAATCTAGCGGGAGGTTCTATGAGCAGTTCTTC
TRBV4-1	.	TRBJ1-1	many	CASSQVGGGTEAFF	TGCGCCAGCAGCCAAGTCGGGGGAGGCACTGAAGCTTTCTTT
TRBV6-5	.	TRBJ2-7	few	CASSYSTTGSHEQYF	TGTGCCAGCAGTTACTCAACCACAGGGTCCCACGAGCAGTACTTC
TRBV5-1	.	TRBJ1-1	.	CASRAQDTEAFF	TGCGCCAGCAGAGCACAGGACACTGAAGCTTTCTTT
TRBV5-1	.	TRBJ1-6	.	CASSFGQGDSPLHF	TGCGCCAGCAGCTTTGGCCAAGGGGATTCACCCCTCCACTTT
TRBV15	TRBD1	TRBJ1-1	.	CATSSRGRSTEAFF	TGTGCCACCAGCAGTAGGGGGCGGAGCACTGAAGCTTTCTTT
TRBV7-2	.	TRBJ2-3	.	CASSLRGPTDTQYF	TGTGCCAGCAGCCTCAGGGGACCGACAGATACGCAGTATTTT
TRBV6-5	TRBD1	TRBJ1-2	.	CASKTTGNYGYTF	TGTGCCAGCAAGACGACAGGGAACTATGGCTACACCTTC
TRBV4-1	TRBD2	TRBJ2-7	.	CASSHAGTSETRAYEQYF	TGCGCCAGCAGCCATGCCGGGACTAGCGAGACGAGGGCCTACGAGCAGTACTTC
TRBV24-1	.	TRBJ2-3	.	CATSDPLGPLGGTDTQYF	TGTGCCACCAGTGATCCTTTGGGCCCACTGGGAGGCACAGATACGCAGTATTTT
TRBV5-6	.	TRBJ1-1	.	CASSFGTLVAFF	TGTGCCAGCAGCTTCGGGACACTTGTTGCTTTCTTT
TRBV9	TRBD2	TRBJ2-3	few	CASSPLAGERTDTQYF	TGTGCCAGCAGCCCCTTAGCGGGAGAGAGGACAGATACGCAGTATTTT
TRBV11-2	.	TRBJ2-6	.	CASSLVGLSYSGANVLTF	TGTGCCAGCAGCTTAGTAGGACTGTCCTACTCTGGGGCCAACGTCCTGACTTTC
TRBV6-5	TRBD1	TRBJ2-4	.	CASFITGGSIQYF	TGTGCCAGCTTTATCACAGGGGGTAGCATTCAGTACTTC
TRBV6-2/TRBV6-3	.	TRBJ1-2	few	CASSYGHYYGYTF	TGTGCCAGCAGTTACGGGCATTACTATGGCTACACCTTC
TRBV20-1	.	TRBJ1-2	.	CSALGTSGYTF	TGCAGTGCCCTTGGGACATCGGGCTACACCTTC
TRBV19	.	TRBJ1-1	.	CASRGQSMNTEAFF	TGTGCCAGCCGGGGTCAGTCTATGAACACTGAAGCTTTCTTT
TRBV7-2	TRBD2	TRBJ2-7	.	CASSRSGRAGTYEQYF	TGTGCCAGCAGCAGAAGCGGGAGGGCCGGGACCTACGAGCAGTACTTC
TRBV10-1	TRBD1	TRBJ2-7	.	CASSSGDRSYEQYF	TGCGCCAGCAGTTCGGGGGACAGGTCCTACGAGCAGTACTTC
TRBV28	TRBD1	TRBJ1-5	.	CASSSTGTGSRQPQHF	TGTGCCAGCAGTTCAACCGGGACAGGGAGTCGTCAGCCCCAGCATTTT
TRBV5-4	TRBD1	TRBJ1-1	.	CASSRDRGGTEAFF	TGTGCCAGCAGCCGGGACAGGGGAGGGACTGAAGCTTTCTTT
TRBV19	.	TRBJ1-3	.	CASSMRGLSGNTIYF	TGTGCCAGTAGTATGCGCGGATTGTCTGGAAACACCATATATTTT